The 5 T cell receptor beta chains below were found in one sample sequenced in a study of T cell changes during pregnancy in multiple sclerosis. The method was immunoSEQ multiplex PCR; TCRdb's version includes in-frame clones alone and lacks a portion of them. Here the sample spans around 63,000 clones, approximately 90% being singletons. Sequenced material: peripheral blood, taken in the third trimester of pregnancy. The source of these receptors is a female donor in good health, enrolled as a control in a pregnancy study.

In this sample, this clone turned up once. The rearrangement uses TRBV6-1 and TRBJ2-5; a possible D gene is TRBD1 (6 bases). CDR1 is MNHNS and CDR2 is SASEGT in the germline V gene. Deletions cut 8 bases from V and 4 bases from J, with 14 bases between. CDR3 length: 13 residues. The CDR3: CASGTFHSETQYF. DNA of the CDR3: TGTGCCAGCGGGACATTTCATTCAGAGACCCAGTACTTC.

V usage is TRBV11-2 and J usage is TRBJ2-2; TRBD1 matches at 9 bases. The CDR3 is made up of 14 amino acids. Germline CDR1 and CDR2: SGHAT and FQNNGV. Germline trimming cut 5 bases from V and 6 bases from J; bases unmatched to any gene: 4. CDR3 in amino acids: CASSRDRGSGELFF. The CDR3 region has the DNA TGTGCCAGCAGCCGAGACAGGGGGTCCGGGGAGCTGTTTTTT. The full variable domain, with the rest looked up from reference TRBV11-2 and TRBJ2-2, is EAGVAQSPRYKIIEKRQSVAFWCNPISGHATLYWYQQILGQGPKLLIQFQNNGVVDDSQLPKDRFSAERLKGVDSTLKIQPAKLEDSAVYLCASSRDRGSGELFFGEGSRLTVL.

There are a few counts of this clone. This sequence joins TRBV2 and TRBJ1-1; D uncertain. This CDR3 comprises 14 residues. V was trimmed by 0 bases and J by 1 base, leaving 6 bases between them. CDR1 and CDR2 (germline): SNHLY, FYNNEI. This CDR3 is CASSEAGRNTEAFF. CDR3 in DNA: TGTGCCAGCAGTGAAGCTGGCAGGAACACTGAAGCTTTCTTT.

This rearrangement joins TRBV5-8 to TRBJ2-3; no clear D gene. V was shortened by 2 bases and J by 3 bases, with 13 bases between the two germline ends. CDR3 length equals 15 residues. Germline loops: CDR1 SGHTS, CDR2 YDEGEE. The DNA of the CDR3 is TGTGCCAGCAGCTTAGCACACAGATCTACAGATACGCAGTATTTT. Protein: CASSLAHRSTDTQYF.

This chain links TRBV2 with TRBJ2-1, with 8 bases fitting TRBD2. The CDR3 extends over 16 amino acids. CDR1 is SNHLY and CDR2 is FYNNEI in the germline V gene. The junction had 15 bases not matched to a gene; V was cut back by 6 bases and J by 8 bases. Written as DNA, the CDR3 is TGTGCCAGCAGCTTGCGCAGAAGCGGGAGTGGCGATGAGCAGTTCTTC. This sequence encodes CASSLRRSGSGDEQFF.